The 24 T cell receptor beta chains below come from one sample, sequenced in a study of T cells in Graves' hyperthyroidism and ophthalmopathy (dated by TCRdb to about 2019). Libraries came from multiplex PCR. Sequencing instrument: Illumina HiSeq 2000. The TCR beta CDR3 regions were amplified from the RNA transcripts. For the first round of RT-PCR on the TCR CDR3, the HTBI primer set was used together with the Qiagen OneStep RT-PCR kit. TCRdb reanalyzed the raw reads on its own, using fastp at Q25 for trimming and MiXCR for clone calling, and kept in-frame beta chains. For every CDR3 protein sequence, its rows merge into one entry that carries the most common genes and DNA. Here the sample has some 340,000 distinct CDR3 sequences; roughly an eighth occur a single time. The ten biggest clones cover about a third of the sample. Sample: blood. All receptors come from a woman between 40 and 55 years old with Graves' ophthalmopathy.

This rearrangement joins TRBV24-1 to TRBJ2-2; weak D call: TRBD2 (5 bases). From germline, CDR1 is KGHDR and CDR2 SFDVKD. The V gene lost 6 bases and the J gene lost 6 bases, with 10 bases spanning the gap. The CDR3 extends over 13 amino acids. The CDR3 sequence: CATSLRVPGELFF. Here the CDR3 DNA reads TGTGCCACCAGTCTGAGGGTCCCCGGGGAGCTGTTTTTT.

The genes are TRBV10-3 and TRBJ2-3; D is perhaps TRBD1 (6 bases). Per germline, CDR1 ENHRY and CDR2 SYGVKD. This CDR3 is 16 amino acids long. Trimming removed 0 bases at V and 3 bases at J, with 13 bases between. The CDR3, as DNA: TGTGCCATCAGTGAGTCGACAGGCCAGGGTACAGATACGCAGTATTTT. Translation gives CAISESTGQGTDTQYF.

This clonotype was recorded at least ten times. This rearrangement joins TRBV5-4 to TRBJ1-2; D is unclear. The length of the CDR3 is 14 residues. V was pared by 4 bases and J by 6 bases, with 16 bases between. The germline V gene has CDR1 SGHNT and CDR2 YYREEE (reference sequence). The chain's CDR3 is CASSHPRARHGYTF. The CDR3 nucleotides read TGTGCCAGCAGCCACCCCCGGGCGCGCCATGGCTACACCTTC.

This clonotype came up many times. The chain employs TRBV12-3 or TRBV12-4 and TRBJ1-1, with TRBD1 identical over 8 bases. This CDR3 contains 16 residues. After removal of 5 bases from V and 1 base from J, the junction contained 9 bases not matched to a gene. Here the CDR3 DNA reads TGTGCCAGCAGTCCACGTATACAGGGGGGGAACACTGAAGCTTTCTTT. It yields the protein CASSPRIQGGNTEAFF.

This clonotype was seen a few times. This may be a read error: a much more frequent sequence differs by one nucleotide. The V and J genes are TRBV6-1 and TRBJ2-3; 7 nucleotides align to TRBD2. The CDR3 is 17 amino acids. The trim removed 2 bases at V and 4 bases at J, leaving 12 bases unmatched. The V gene's germline CDR1 is MNHNS and CDR2 SASEGT. DNA for the CDR3: TGTGCCAGCAGTGAAAGATTCGTGGTACGGGGGGCAGATACGCAGTATTTT. It encodes CASSERFVVRGADTQYF.

About this clonotype: The junction and the germline gene differ at one end; a read error may be behind it. The DNA for the CDR3 is TGTGCCACCAGTCTAGCGGGGGGAACCGGGGAGCCGTTTTTT. Its translation: CATSLAGGTGEPFF. The V gene is TRBV24-1, the J gene TRBJ2-2, with 11 bases lining up with TRBD2. The germline V gene has CDR1 KGHDR and CDR2 SFDVKD. The CDR3 is made up of 14 amino acids.

This clonotype was detected a few times. The rearrangement links TRBV19 to TRBJ2-5; 8 bases match TRBD2. Germline V gene lookup returns CDR1 LNHDA and CDR2 SQIVND (reference sequence). The CDR3 runs to 14 residues. With V trimmed by 5 bases and J by 5 bases, 7 bases remained unmatched. The chain's CDR3 is CASSPGGAMETQYF. The CDR3 nucleotides read TGTGCCAGTAGTCCCGGGGGGGCCATGGAGACCCAGTACTTC.

This clonotype came up many times. V usage is TRBV24-1 and J usage is TRBJ2-4; D is possibly TRBD1 or TRBD2 (5 bases each). The length of the CDR3 is 14 residues. Germline V CDR1 and CDR2: KGHDR, SFDVKD. Trimming stripped 5 bases from V and 8 bases from J, with 15 bases between. The chain's CDR3 is CATSGSGSGDIQYF. The CDR3 DNA sequence: TGTGCCACCAGTGGGTCAGGGAGTGGCGACATTCAGTACTTC.

The table lists this clonotype with many counts. The chain joins TRBV11-2 to TRBJ2-1; D may be TRBD1 (6 bases). CDR3 length equals 14 residues. V lost 2 bases, J lost 7 bases, and 12 bases lay in between. Germline V CDR1 and CDR2: SGHAT, FQNNGV. Here the CDR3 DNA reads TGTGCCAGCAGCTTAACAGGGCTAGGAAATGAGCAGTTCTTC. Its protein is CASSLTGLGNEQFF.

The J gene is TRBJ2-3, the V gene TRBV11-2, with D perhaps TRBD1 or TRBD2 (6 bases each). The CDR3 covers 14 residues. With 7 bases removed from V and 4 bases from J, the gap between germline ends came to 15 bases. Germline V gene lookup returns CDR1 SGHAT and CDR2 FQNNGV. The CDR3 here is CASTRGPRSDTQYF. Written as DNA, the CDR3 is TGTGCCAGCACTCGGGGGCCTCGGTCAGATACGCAGTATTTT.

There are many counts of this clonotype. This chain uses TRBV3-1 with TRBJ2-7, with a tentative D call TRBD2 (7 bases). Germline V lookup: CDR1 LGHDT, CDR2 YNNKEL (reference sequence). V was clipped by 1 base and J by 4 bases, with 17 bases between them. The CDR3 is 16 residues long. CDR3: CASSQGGGGQVYEQYF. CDR3 sequence (DNA): TGTGCCAGCAGCCAAGGTGGCGGGGGCCAGGTTTACGAGCAGTACTTC.

This clonotype was seen at least ten times. This chain links TRBV5-1 with TRBJ2-7; TRBD2 matches at 7 bases. The junction had 2 bases not matched to a gene; V was cut back by 0 bases and J by 2 bases. Germline V lookup: CDR1 SGHRS, CDR2 YFSETQ. The CDR3 contains 14 residues. CDR3 residues: CASSLEGRAYEQYF. As DNA, the CDR3 is TGCGCCAGCAGCTTGGAAGGGAGGGCCTACGAGCAGTACTTC.

This chain connects TRBV4-1 to TRBJ1-1; D remains ambiguous. Trimming stripped 1 base from V and 0 bases from J, with 9 bases between. The CDR3 contains 15 residues. Germline loops: CDR1 MGHRA, CDR2 YSYEKL. The CDR3 here is CASSQVSGVNTEAFF. The CDR3 nucleotides are TGCGCCAGCAGCCAAGTTTCAGGAGTGAACACTGAAGCTTTCTTT.

This clonotype occurred many times. V usage is TRBV2 and J usage is TRBJ1-2; D may be TRBD1 (5 bases). V lost 3 bases and J lost 4, with 18 bases in between. This CDR3 is 16 amino acids long. The germline V gene encodes CDR1 SNHLY and CDR2 FYNNEI. The CDR3, as DNA: TGTGCCAGCAGTGATTCCCGTTCCGGGGCCTCCTATGGCTACACCTTC. Its translation is CASSDSRSGASYGYTF. Full variable domain (remainder filled in from reference TRBV2 and TRBJ1-2): EPEVTQTPSHQVTQMGQEVILRCVPISNHLYFYWYRQILGQKVEFLVSFYNNEISEKSEIFDDQFSVERPDGSNFTLKIRSTKLEDSAMYFCASSDSRSGASYGYTFGSGTRLTVV.

This clonotype has only a few counts. The rearrangement links TRBV4-1 to TRBJ1-2; D is possibly TRBD1 (6 bases). CDR3 length equals 16 residues. Germline V gene sequence: CDR1 MGHRA, CDR2 YSYEKL. V was clipped by 1 base and J by 0 bases, with 12 bases between them. The CDR3 here is CASSQVGGSPNYGYTF. CDR3 DNA sequence: TGCGCCAGCAGCCAAGTAGGGGGGAGCCCTAACTATGGCTACACCTTC.

Ten or more counts support this clonotype. V usage is TRBV6-1 and J usage is TRBJ1-1; TRBD1 might be the D (6 bases). Trimming stripped 4 bases from V and 0 bases from J, with 12 bases between. The CDR3 runs to 15 residues. Germline lookup yields CDR1 MNHNS and CDR2 SASEGT. CDR3 nucleotides: TGTGCCAGCAGTGCCGGACGGGACATGAACACTGAAGCTTTCTTT. The encoded protein is CASSAGRDMNTEAFF.

There are many counts of this clonotype. This chain connects TRBV11-2 to TRBJ1-4; D might be TRBD1 (5 bases). The CDR3 is made up of 14 amino acids. Germline CDR1 is SGHAT and CDR2 is FQNNGV. V lost 2 bases to trimming and J lost 3 bases, with 7 bases between them. The CDR3 protein is CASSLRGPNEKLFF. The DNA of the CDR3 is TGTGCCAGCAGCTTAAGGGGCCCTAATGAAAAACTGTTTTTT.

This clonotype was found many times. The chain recombines TRBV5-1 with TRBJ1-1; D ambiguous. CDR3 length: 14 residues. Germline V gene lookup returns CDR1 SGHRS and CDR2 YFSETQ. V lost 3 bases to trimming and J lost 0 bases, with 9 bases between them. CDR3: CASSSGLLNTEAFF. In DNA, the CDR3 is TGCGCCAGCAGCTCTGGACTCTTGAACACTGAAGCTTTCTTT.

This clonotype was detected ten times or more. The chain joins TRBV9 to TRBJ1-2; D is ambiguous. CDR1 and CDR2 (germline): SGDLS, YYNGEE. There are 14 residues in the CDR3. V shed 0 bases and J shed 6 bases, with 12 bases lying between them. The CDR3 loop is CASSVVLGIDGYTF. CDR3 sequence (DNA): TGTGCCAGCAGCGTAGTCTTGGGGATTGATGGCTACACCTTC.

This chain uses TRBV2 with TRBJ1-1, with D hard to call. This CDR3 spans 13 amino acids. Trimming cost V 6 bases and J 6 bases, with 14 bases left between them. Germline V lookup: CDR1 SNHLY, CDR2 FYNNEI. In DNA, the CDR3 is TGTGCCAGCAGATTGGAAGTAAGAGCTGAAGCTTTCTTT. Translated, it gives CASRLEVRAEAFF.

This clonotype occurred many times. This chain connects TRBV15 to TRBJ2-2; the D is unclear. The CDR3 has 15 residues. Germline V lookup: CDR1 LNHNV, CDR2 YYDKDF (reference sequence). V was pared by 0 bases and J by 4 bases, with 9 bases between. The CDR3 DNA is TGTGCCACCAGCAGAGATCCCCCAAGCACCGGGGAGCTGTTTTTT. Amino acid sequence: CATSRDPPSTGELFF.

This clonotype appeared many times. This chain uses TRBV6-1 with TRBJ1-2; 8 nucleotides agree with TRBD1. J gave up 2 bases and V 8 bases, and 10 bases lay outside the gene matches. Germline-derived CDR1 and CDR2 are MNHNS and SASEGT. This CDR3 region has 15 residues. This CDR3 reads CASGAWDRTNYGYTF. The CDR3, as DNA: TGTGCCAGCGGTGCGTGGGACAGGACAAACTATGGCTACACCTTC.

There are many counts of this clonotype. This chain connects TRBV7-2 to TRBJ1-2; D gene unclear. The germline gives CDR1 SGHTA, CDR2 FQGNSA. The CDR3 covers 14 residues. V gave up 2 bases and J gave up 7 bases, with 14 bases separating them. Written as DNA, the CDR3 is TGTGCCAGCAGCTTAACCCCTGGGGTTGGTGGCTACACCTTC. It encodes CASSLTPGVGGYTF.

At least ten counts were recorded for this clonotype. The chain combines TRBV11-3 with TRBJ2-1, with TRBD2 matching 11 bases. Per germline, CDR1 SGHNT and CDR2 YENEEA. V shed 3 bases, J shed 0 bases, and the junction held 10 bases outside the gene matches. The CDR3 sequence is 19 residues long. Written as DNA, the CDR3 is TGTGCCAGCAGCTTCTCCGGGACTAGCGGAGGCAGCTCCTACAATGAGCAGTTCTTC. This encodes CASSFSGTSGGSSYNEQFF. Combining the CDR3 with reference TRBV11-3 and TRBJ2-1 gives the whole variable domain EAGVVQSPRYKIIEKKQPVAFWCNPISGHNTLYWYLQNLGQGPELLIRYENEEAVDDSQLPKDRFSAERLKGVDSTLKIQPAELGDSAVYLCASSFSGTSGGSSYNEQFFGPGTRLTVL.